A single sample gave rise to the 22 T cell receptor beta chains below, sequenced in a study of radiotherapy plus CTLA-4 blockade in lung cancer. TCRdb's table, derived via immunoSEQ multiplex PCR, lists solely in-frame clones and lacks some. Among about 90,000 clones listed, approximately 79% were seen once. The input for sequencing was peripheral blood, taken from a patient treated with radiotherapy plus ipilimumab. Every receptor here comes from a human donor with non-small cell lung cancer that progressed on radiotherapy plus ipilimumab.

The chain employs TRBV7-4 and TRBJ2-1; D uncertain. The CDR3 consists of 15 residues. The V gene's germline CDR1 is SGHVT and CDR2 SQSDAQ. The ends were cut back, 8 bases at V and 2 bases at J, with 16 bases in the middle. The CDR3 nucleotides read TGTGCCAGCGTATCTCTGGGTGGCCCCTACAATGAGCAGTTCTTC. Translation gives CASVSLGGPYNEQFF.

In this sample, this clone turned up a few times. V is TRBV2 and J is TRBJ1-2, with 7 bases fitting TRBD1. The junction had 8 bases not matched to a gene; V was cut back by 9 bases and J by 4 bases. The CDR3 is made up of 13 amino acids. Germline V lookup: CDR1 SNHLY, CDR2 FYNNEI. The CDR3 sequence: CASSQGPRYGYTF. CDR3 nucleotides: TGTGCCAGTTCACAGGGGCCTCGCTATGGCTACACCTTC. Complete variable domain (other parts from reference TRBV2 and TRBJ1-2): EPEVTQTPSHQVTQMGQEVILRCVPISNHLYFYWYRQILGQKVEFLVSFYNNEISEKSEIFDDQFSVERPDGSNFTLKIRSTKLEDSAMYFCASSQGPRYGYTFGSGTRLTVV.

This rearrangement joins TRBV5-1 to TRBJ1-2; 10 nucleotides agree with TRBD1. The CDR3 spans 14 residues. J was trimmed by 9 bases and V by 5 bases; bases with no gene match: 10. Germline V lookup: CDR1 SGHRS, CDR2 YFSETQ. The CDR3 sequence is CASRPGQGRESYTF. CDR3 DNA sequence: TGCGCCAGCAGGCCGGGACAGGGGCGAGAGAGCTACACCTTC.

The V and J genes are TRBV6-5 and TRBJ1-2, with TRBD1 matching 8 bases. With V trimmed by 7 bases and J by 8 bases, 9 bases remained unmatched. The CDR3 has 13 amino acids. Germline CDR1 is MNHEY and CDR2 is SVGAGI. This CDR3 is CASKSDRGRGYTF. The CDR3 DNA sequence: TGTGCCAGCAAAAGTGACAGGGGAAGGGGCTACACCTTC.

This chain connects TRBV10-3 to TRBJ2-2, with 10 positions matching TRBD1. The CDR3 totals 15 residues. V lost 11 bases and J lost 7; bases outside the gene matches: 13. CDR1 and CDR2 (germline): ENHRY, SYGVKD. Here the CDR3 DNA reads TGTGCCTCCTGCCAGGGACAGGGGAAAGGCGGGGAGCTGTTTTTT. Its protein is CASCQGQGKGGELFF.

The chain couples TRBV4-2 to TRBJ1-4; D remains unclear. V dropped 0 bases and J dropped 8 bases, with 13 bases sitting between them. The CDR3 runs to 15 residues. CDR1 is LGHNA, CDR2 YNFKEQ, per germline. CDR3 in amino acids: CASSQDTGIGEKLFF. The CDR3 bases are TGTGCCAGCAGCCAAGATACGGGAATTGGCGAAAAACTGTTTTTT.

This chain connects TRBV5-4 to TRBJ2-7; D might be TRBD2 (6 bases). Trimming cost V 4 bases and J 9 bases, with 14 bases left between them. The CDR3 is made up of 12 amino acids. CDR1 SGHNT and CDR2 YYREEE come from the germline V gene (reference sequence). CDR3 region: CASSGGERGQYF. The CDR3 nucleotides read TGTGCCAGCAGCGGAGGGGAACGAGGGCAGTACTTC.

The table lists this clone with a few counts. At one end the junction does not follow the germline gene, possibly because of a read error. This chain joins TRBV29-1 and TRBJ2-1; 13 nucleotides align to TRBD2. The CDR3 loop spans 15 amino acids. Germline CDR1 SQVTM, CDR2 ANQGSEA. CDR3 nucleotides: TGCATCGTTGAGGGACTAGCGGGGCCCTACAATGAGCAGTTCTTC. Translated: CIVEGLAGPYNEQFF.

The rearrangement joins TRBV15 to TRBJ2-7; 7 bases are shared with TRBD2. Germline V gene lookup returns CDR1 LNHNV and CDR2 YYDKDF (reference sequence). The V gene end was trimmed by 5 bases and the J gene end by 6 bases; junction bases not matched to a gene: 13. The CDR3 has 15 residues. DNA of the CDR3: TGTGCCACCAGCCCATGGACTAGTTTTGTGAGCGAGCAGTACTTC. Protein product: CATSPWTSFVSEQYF.

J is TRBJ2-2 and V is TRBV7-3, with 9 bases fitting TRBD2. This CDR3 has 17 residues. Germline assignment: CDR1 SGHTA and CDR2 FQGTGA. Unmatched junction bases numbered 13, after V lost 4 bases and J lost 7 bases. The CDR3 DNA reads TGTGCCAGCAGCTCCCCCTCAGCGGGGGGCCGCAGCGGGGAGCTGTTTTTT. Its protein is CASSSPSAGGRSGELFF.

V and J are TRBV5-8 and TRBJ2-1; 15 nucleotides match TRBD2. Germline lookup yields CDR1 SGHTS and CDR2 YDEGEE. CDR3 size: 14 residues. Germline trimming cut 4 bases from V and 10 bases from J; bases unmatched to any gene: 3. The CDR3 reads CASSKGLAGGEQFF. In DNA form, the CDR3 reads TGTGCCAGCAGCAAAGGACTAGCGGGAGGGGAGCAGTTCTTC.

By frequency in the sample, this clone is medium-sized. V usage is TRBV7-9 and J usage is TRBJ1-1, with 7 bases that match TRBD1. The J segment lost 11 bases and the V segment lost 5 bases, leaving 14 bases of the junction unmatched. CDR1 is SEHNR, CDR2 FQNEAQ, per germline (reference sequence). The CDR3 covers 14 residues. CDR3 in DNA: TGTGCCAGCAGCCAGGAGGGGTTGGGACAGCACGCTTTCTTT. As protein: CASSQEGLGQHAFF. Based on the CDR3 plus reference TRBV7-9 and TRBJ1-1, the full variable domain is DTGVSQNPRHKITKRGQNVTFRCDPISEHNRLYWYRQTLGQGPEFLTYFQNEAQLEKSRLLSDRFSAERPKGSFSTLEIQRTEQGDSAMYLCASSQEGLGQHAFFGQGTRLTVV.

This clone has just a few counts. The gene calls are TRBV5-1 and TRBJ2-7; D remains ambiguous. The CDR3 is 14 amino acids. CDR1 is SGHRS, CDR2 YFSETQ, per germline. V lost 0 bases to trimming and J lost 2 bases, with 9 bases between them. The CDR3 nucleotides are TGCGCCAGCAGCTTGGTAGGCCTGACCTACGAGCAGTACTTC. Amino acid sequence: CASSLVGLTYEQYF.

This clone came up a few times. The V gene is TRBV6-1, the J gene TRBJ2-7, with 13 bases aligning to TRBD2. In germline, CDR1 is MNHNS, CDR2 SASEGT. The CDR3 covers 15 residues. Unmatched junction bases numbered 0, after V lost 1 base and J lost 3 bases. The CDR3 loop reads CASSEGLAGGYEQYF. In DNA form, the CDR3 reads TGTGCCAGCAGTGAAGGACTAGCGGGGGGCTACGAGCAGTACTTC.

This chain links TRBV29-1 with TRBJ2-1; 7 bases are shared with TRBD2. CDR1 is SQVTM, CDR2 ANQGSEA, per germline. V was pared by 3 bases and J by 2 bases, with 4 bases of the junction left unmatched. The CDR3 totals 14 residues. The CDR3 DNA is TGCAGCGTTGAGCGGGAGCATCCCTACAATGAGCAGTTCTTC. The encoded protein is CSVEREHPYNEQFF.

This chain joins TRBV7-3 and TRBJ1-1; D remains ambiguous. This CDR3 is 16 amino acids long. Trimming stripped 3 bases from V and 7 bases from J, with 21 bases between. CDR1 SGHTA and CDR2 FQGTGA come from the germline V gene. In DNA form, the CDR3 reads TGTGCCAGCAGCTTCGAACTGTCCTCTCCGTCGAGTGAAGCTTTCTTT. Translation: CASSFELSSPSSEAFF.

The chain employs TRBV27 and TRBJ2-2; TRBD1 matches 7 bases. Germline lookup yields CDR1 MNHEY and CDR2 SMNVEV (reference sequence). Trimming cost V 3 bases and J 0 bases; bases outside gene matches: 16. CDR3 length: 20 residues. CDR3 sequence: CASSFYKRGPGQSNTGELFF. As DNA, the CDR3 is TGTGCCAGCAGTTTCTATAAAAGGGGACCGGGACAGTCGAACACCGGGGAGCTGTTTTTT.

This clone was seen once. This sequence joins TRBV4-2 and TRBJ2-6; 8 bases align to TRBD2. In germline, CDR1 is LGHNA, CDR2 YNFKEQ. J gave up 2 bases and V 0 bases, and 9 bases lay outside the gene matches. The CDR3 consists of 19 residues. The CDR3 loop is CASSQDGSGSYPGANVLTF. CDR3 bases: TGTGCCAGCAGCCAAGATGGGAGCGGGAGTTACCCTGGGGCCAACGTCCTGACTTTC.

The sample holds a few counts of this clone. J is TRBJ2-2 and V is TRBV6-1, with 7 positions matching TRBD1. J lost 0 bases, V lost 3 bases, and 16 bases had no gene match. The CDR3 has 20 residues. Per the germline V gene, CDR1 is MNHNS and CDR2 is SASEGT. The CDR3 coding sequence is TGTGCCAGCAGTGACTTACGGGCAAACAGGGGTTACGCGAACACCGGGGAGCTGTTTTTT. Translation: CASSDLRANRGYANTGELFF.

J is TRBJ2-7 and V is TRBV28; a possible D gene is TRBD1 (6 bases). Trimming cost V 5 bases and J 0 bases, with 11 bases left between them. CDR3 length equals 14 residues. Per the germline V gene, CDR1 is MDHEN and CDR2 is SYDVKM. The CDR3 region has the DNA TGTGCCAGCAGTACGGACAGCATCTCCTACGAGCAGTACTTC. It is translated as CASSTDSISYEQYF.

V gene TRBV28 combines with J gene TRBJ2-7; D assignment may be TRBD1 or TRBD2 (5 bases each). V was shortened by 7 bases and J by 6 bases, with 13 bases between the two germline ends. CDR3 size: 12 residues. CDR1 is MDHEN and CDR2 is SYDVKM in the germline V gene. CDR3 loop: CASTRGSGEQYF. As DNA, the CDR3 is TGTGCCAGCACACGGGGCAGCGGCGAGCAGTACTTC. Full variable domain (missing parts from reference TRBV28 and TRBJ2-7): DVKVTQSSRYLVKRTGEKVFLECVQDMDHENMFWYRQDPGLGLRLIYFSYDVKMKEKGDIPEGYSVSREKKERFSLILESASTNQTSMYLCASTRGSGEQYFGPGTRLTVT.

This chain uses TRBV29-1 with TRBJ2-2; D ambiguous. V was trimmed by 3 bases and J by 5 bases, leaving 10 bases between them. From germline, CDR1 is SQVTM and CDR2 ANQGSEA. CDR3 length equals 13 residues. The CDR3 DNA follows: TGCAGCGTTGAGAAGAGACGGACCGGGGAGCTGTTTTTT. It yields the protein CSVEKRRTGELFF.